This is a list of T cell receptor beta chains from one sample in a study of T cell responses to AZD1222 COVID-19 vaccine. Assay: immunoSEQ multiplex PCR; the TCRdb copy retains only in-frame clones and omits some. The sample consists of about 180,000 clones, nearly 95% of them appearing once. Sequenced material: peripheral blood, taken 28 days after the second AZD1222 dose. These receptors were taken from an adult who received the AZD1222 COVID-19 vaccine. CDR3s leave out the opening cysteine and the closing phenylalanine or tryptophan. Each record gives: J gene, V gene, CDR3 protein.

j_gene: TRBJ1-4
v_gene: TRBV27
CDR3aa: ASSSDRVGEKLF

j_gene: TRBJ2-1
v_gene: TRBV2
CDR3aa: ASSTVNEQF

j_gene: TRBJ1-5
v_gene: TRBV7-9
CDR3aa: ASSLTADNQPQH

j_gene: TRBJ2-1
v_gene: TRBV11-3
CDR3aa: ASSLGPEVNNEQF

j_gene: TRBJ1-6
v_gene: TRBV27
CDR3aa: ASRAPLYNSPLH

j_gene: TRBJ1-6
v_gene: TRBV20-1
CDR3aa: SASAGTANSPLH

j_gene: TRBJ1-2
v_gene: TRBV3-1/TRBV3-2
CDR3aa: ASSLLGQDGYT

j_gene: TRBJ2-1
v_gene: TRBV9
CDR3aa: ASSGPGWGQF

j_gene: TRBJ1-3
v_gene: TRBV14
CDR3aa: ASSQVNLRRGPGNTIY

j_gene: TRBJ2-5
v_gene: TRBV27
CDR3aa: ASSFVQGETETQY

j_gene: TRBJ1-2
v_gene: TRBV5-4
CDR3aa: ASSWGDRYGGYT

j_gene: TRBJ1-1
v_gene: TRBV27
CDR3aa: ASSLGTGGPAF

j_gene: TRBJ1-3
v_gene: TRBV7-9
CDR3aa: ASSPSGGRGNTIY

j_gene: TRBJ1-1
v_gene: TRBV19
CDR3aa: ASTYGGAEAF

j_gene: TRBJ2-4
v_gene: TRBV4-1
CDR3aa: ASSQGSLGMAKNIQY

j_gene: TRBJ2-2
v_gene: TRBV6-5
CDR3aa: ASRRQGAAGELF

j_gene: TRBJ1-3
v_gene: TRBV19
CDR3aa: ASSMAGRSLSGNTIY

j_gene: TRBJ2-6
v_gene: TRBV4-1
CDR3aa: ASSQGRQGNSGANVLT

j_gene: TRBJ2-7
v_gene: TRBV7-9
CDR3aa: ASSFLFTPRGRGYEQY

j_gene: TRBJ1-2
v_gene: TRBV9
CDR3aa: ASSERTGINYGYT

j_gene: TRBJ2-5
v_gene: TRBV24-1
CDR3aa: ATSDPDRGHRETQY

j_gene: TRBJ1-4
v_gene: TRBV28
CDR3aa: ASSLDGEKLF

j_gene: TRBJ1-4
v_gene: TRBV9
CDR3aa: ASSVGGAGGGYEKLF

j_gene: TRBJ2-7
v_gene: TRBV11-2
CDR3aa: ASSLAETYEQY

j_gene: TRBJ1-5
v_gene: TRBV18
CDR3aa: ASSPGSDQPQH

j_gene: TRBJ1-5
v_gene: TRBV3-1/TRBV3-2
CDR3aa: ASSEGTSQQPQH

j_gene: TRBJ1-2
v_gene: TRBV6-5
CDR3aa: ASSYGTVSGYT

j_gene: TRBJ2-1
v_gene: TRBV7-2
CDR3aa: ASSLTSGRAFEQF

j_gene: TRBJ2-1
v_gene: TRBV7-9
CDR3aa: ASSLGSTGRDNEQF

j_gene: TRBJ2-3
v_gene: TRBV5-1
CDR3aa: ASSSRQGETDTQY

j_gene: TRBJ2-5
v_gene: TRBV15
CDR3aa: ATSIPAEEGGTQY

j_gene: TRBJ2-7
v_gene: TRBV21-1
CDR3aa: ASSSGTVRYEQY

j_gene: TRBJ1-2
v_gene: TRBV5-6
CDR3aa: ASSNRQGVGYT

j_gene: TRBJ1-5
v_gene: TRBV10-1
CDR3aa: ASSAGTRDQPQH

j_gene: TRBJ2-1
v_gene: TRBV7-9
CDR3aa: ASSPPGTSGNNEQF

j_gene: TRBJ1-1
v_gene: TRBV7-3
CDR3aa: ASSSGTANTEAF

j_gene: TRBJ1-5
v_gene: TRBV3-1/TRBV3-2
CDR3aa: ASSQDGGNQPQH

j_gene: TRBJ2-3
v_gene: TRBV10-1
CDR3aa: ASSDDRVTDTQY

j_gene: TRBJ1-1
v_gene: TRBV10-3
CDR3aa: AIGGGLNTEAF

j_gene: TRBJ2-3
v_gene: TRBV5-1
CDR3aa: ASSSSGTSSTDTQY

j_gene: TRBJ1-4
v_gene: TRBV2
CDR3aa: ASRRNYEGEKLF

j_gene: TRBJ2-1
v_gene: TRBV10-3
CDR3aa: AIRTTSSYNEQF